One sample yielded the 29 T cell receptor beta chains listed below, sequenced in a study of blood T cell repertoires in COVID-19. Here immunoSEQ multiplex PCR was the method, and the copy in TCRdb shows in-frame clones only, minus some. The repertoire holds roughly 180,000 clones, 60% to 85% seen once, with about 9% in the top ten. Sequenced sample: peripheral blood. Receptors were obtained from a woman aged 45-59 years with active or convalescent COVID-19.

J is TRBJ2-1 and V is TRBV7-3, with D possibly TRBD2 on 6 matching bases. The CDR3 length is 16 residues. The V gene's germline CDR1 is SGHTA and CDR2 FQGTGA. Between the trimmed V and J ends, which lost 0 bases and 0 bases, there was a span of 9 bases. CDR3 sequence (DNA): TGTGCCAGCAGCTTAACTGGGGGGAGCTCCTACAATGAGCAGTTCTTC. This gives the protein CASSLTGGSSYNEQFF. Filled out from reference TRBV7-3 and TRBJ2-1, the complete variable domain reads GAGVSQTPSNKVTEKGKYVELRCDPISGHTALYWYRQSLGQGPEFLIYFQGTGAADDSGLPNDRFFAVRPEGSVSTLKIQRTERGDSAVYLCASSLTGGSSYNEQFFGPGTRLTVL.

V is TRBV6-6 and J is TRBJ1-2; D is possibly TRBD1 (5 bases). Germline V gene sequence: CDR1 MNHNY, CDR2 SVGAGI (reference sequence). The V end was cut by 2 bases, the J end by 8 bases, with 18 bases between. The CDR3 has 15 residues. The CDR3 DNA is TGTGCCAGCAGTTACCAGGGCAGGGCGATGGGAGGCTACACCTTC. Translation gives CASSYQGRAMGGYTF.

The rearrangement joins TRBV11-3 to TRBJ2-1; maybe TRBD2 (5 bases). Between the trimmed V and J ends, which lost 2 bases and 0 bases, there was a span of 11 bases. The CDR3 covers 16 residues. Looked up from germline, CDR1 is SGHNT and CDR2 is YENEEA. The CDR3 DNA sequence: TGTGCCAGCAGCTTATTCGGGCGGGCCTCCTACAATGAGCAGTTCTTC. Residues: CASSLFGRASYNEQFF.

The CDR3 sequence is CASSSGIRGLEAFF. CDR3 DNA sequence: TGTGCCAGCAGCTCGGGGATCAGGGGGCTTGAAGCTTTCTTT. The chain joins TRBV13 to TRBJ1-1; 8 bases agree with TRBD1. V shed 4 bases and J 7 bases; nucleotides not matched to a gene: 8. CDR1 and CDR2 (germline): PRHDT, FYEKMQ (reference sequence). The CDR3 length is 14 residues.

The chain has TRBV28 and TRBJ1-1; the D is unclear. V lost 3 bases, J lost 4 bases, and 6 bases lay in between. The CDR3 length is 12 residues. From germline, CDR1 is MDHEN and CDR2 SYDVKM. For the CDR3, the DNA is TGTGCCAGCAGTTTCTCGTTCACTGAAGCTTTCTTT. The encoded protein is CASSFSFTEAFF.

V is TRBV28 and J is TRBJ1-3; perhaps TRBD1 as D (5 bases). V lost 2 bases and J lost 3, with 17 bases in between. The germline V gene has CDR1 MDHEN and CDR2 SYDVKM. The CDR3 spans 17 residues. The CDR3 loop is CASSLGVRGVGGNTIYF. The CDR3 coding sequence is TGTGCCAGCAGTTTAGGGGTACGGGGGGTCGGTGGAAACACCATATATTTT. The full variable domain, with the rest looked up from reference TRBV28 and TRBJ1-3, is DVKVTQSSRYLVKRTGEKVFLECVQDMDHENMFWYRQDPGLGLRLIYFSYDVKMKEKGDIPEGYSVSREKKERFSLILESASTNQTSMYLCASSLGVRGVGGNTIYFGEGSWLTVV.

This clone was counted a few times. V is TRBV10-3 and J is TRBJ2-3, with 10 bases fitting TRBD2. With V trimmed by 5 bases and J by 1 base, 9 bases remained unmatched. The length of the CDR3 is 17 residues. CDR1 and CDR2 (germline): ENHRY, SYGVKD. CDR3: CAISRTASGRGTDTQYF. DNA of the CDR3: TGTGCCATCAGTAGGACGGCTAGCGGGAGAGGCACAGATACGCAGTATTTT.

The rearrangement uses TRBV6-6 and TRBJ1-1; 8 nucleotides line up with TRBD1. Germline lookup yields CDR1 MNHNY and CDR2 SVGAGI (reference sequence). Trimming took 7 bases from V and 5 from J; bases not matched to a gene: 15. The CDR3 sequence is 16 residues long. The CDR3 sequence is CASIQIAQGARTEAFF. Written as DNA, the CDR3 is TGTGCCAGCATCCAGATAGCCCAGGGGGCGCGGACTGAAGCTTTCTTT.

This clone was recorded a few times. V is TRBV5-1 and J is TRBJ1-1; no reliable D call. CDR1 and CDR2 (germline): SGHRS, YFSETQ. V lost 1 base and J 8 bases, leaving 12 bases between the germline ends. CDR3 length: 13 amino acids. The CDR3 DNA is TGCGCCAGCAGCTTGACACCGACAATCGAAGCTTTCTTT. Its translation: CASSLTPTIEAFF. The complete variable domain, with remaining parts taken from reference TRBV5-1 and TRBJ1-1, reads KAGVTQTPRYLIKTRGQQVTLSCSPISGHRSVSWYQQTPGQGLQFLFEYFSETQRNKGNFPGRFSGRQFSNSRSEMNVSTLELGDSALYLCASSLTPTIEAFFGQGTRLTVV.

The CDR3 region has the DNA TGTGCCAGTAGCCCAGGGGGCCGACTCTATGGCTACACCTTC. Protein product: CASSPGGRLYGYTF. The chain recombines TRBV19 with TRBJ1-2; 8 nucleotides agree with TRBD1. CDR3 length equals 14 residues. J gave up 4 bases and V 6 bases, and 7 bases lay outside the gene matches. Per the germline V gene, CDR1 is LNHDA and CDR2 is SQIVND (reference sequence).

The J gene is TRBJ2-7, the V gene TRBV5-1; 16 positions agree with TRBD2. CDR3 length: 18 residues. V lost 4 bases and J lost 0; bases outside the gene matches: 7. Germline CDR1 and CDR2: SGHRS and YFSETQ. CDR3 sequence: CASSGSGTSGRASYEQYF. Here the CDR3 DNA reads TGCGCCAGCAGCGGCTCCGGGACTAGCGGGAGGGCCTCCTACGAGCAGTACTTC.

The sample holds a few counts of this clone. CDR3 amino acids: CASSPGSGVEQFF. The CDR3 region has the DNA TGTGCCAGCTCACCTGGTTCGGGGGTTGAGCAGTTCTTC. The V gene is TRBV18, the J gene TRBJ2-1; the D gene is possibly TRBD2 (6 bases). The CDR3 loop spans 13 amino acids. Germline V gene data show CDR1 as KGHSH and CDR2 as LQKENI. With 3 bases removed from V and 9 bases from J, the gap between germline ends came to 12 bases.

Written as DNA, the CDR3 is TGTGCCAGCAGATCAAAAGCGGGGGGGCAAAATGAGCAGTTCTTC. Its translation: CASRSKAGGQNEQFF. The J gene is TRBJ2-1, the V gene TRBV5-8, with 10 bases aligning to TRBD2. Per the germline V gene, CDR1 is SGHTS and CDR2 is YDEGEE. The CDR3 contains 15 residues. V lost 5 bases, J lost 7 bases, and 9 bases stayed unmatched.

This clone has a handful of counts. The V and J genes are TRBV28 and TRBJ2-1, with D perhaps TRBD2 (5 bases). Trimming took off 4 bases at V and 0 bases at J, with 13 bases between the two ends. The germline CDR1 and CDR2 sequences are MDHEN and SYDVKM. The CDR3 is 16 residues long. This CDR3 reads CASSSLASDSYNEQFF. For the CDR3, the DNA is TGTGCCAGCAGTTCCCTAGCCAGTGACTCCTACAATGAGCAGTTCTTC.

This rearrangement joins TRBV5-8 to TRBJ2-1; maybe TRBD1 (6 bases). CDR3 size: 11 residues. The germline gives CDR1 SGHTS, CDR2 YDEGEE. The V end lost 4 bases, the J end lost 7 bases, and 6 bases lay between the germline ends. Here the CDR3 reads CASSTGNEQFF. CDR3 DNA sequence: TGTGCCAGCAGCACAGGGAATGAGCAGTTCTTC.

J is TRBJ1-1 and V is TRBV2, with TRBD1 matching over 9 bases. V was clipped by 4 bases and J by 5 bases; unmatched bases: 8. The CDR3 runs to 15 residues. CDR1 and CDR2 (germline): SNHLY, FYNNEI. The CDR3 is CASSATGGGLTEAFF. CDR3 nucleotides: TGTGCCAGCAGTGCCACAGGGGGCGGTCTAACTGAAGCTTTCTTT.

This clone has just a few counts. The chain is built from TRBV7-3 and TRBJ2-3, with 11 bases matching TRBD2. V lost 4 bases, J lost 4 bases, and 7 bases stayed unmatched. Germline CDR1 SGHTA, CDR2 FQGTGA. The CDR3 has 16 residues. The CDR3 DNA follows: TGTGCCAGCAGCTCCTTAGCGGGAGGGCCCCCAGATACGCAGTATTTT. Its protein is CASSSLAGGPPDTQYF.

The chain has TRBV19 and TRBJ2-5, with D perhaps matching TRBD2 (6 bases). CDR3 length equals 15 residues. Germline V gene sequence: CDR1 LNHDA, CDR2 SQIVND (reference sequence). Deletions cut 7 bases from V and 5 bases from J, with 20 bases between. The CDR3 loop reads CASTPGGSSLETQYF. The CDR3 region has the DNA TGTGCCAGTACCCCTGGGGGGAGTTCGTTGGAGACCCAGTACTTC.

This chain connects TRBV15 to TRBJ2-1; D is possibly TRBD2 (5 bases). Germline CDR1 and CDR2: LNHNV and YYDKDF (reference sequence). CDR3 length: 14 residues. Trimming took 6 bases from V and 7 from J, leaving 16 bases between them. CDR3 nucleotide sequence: TGTGCCACCAGAGTGGCGGGTGAGTGGAATGAGCAGTTCTTC. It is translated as CATRVAGEWNEQFF. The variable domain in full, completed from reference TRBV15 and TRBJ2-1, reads DAMVIQNPRYQVTQFGKPVTLSCSQTLNHNVMYWYQQKSSQAPKLLFHYYDKDFNNEADTPDNFQSRRPNTSFCFLDIRSPGLGDTAMYLCATRVAGEWNEQFFGPGTRLTVL.

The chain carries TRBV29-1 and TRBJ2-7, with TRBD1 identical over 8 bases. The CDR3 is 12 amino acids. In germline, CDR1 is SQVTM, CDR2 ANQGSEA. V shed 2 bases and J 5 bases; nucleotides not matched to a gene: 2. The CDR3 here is CSVEQGAHEQYF. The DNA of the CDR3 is TGCAGCGTTGAACAGGGGGCCCACGAGCAGTACTTC.

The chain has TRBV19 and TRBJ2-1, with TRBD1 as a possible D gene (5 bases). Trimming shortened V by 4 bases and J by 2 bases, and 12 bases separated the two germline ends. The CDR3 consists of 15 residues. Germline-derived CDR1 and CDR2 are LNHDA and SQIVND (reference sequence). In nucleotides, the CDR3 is TGTGCCAGTAGTAACAGGCGCTCGACCTACAATGAGCAGTTCTTC. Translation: CASSNRRSTYNEQFF. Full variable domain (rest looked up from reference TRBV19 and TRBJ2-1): DGGITQSPKYLFRKEGQNVTLSCEQNLNHDAMYWYRQDPGQGLRLIYYSQIVNDFQKGDIAEGYSVSREKKESFPLTVTSAQKNPTAFYLCASSNRRSTYNEQFFGPGTRLTVL.

The CDR3 is CATSGTGLAEYTDTQYF. The CDR3 bases are TGTGCCACCAGTGGAACCGGACTAGCGGAGTACACAGATACGCAGTATTTT. The chain combines TRBV24-1 with TRBJ2-3; 10 bases fit TRBD2. CDR1 and CDR2 from the germline V gene are KGHDR and SFDVKD. V shed 5 bases and J 2 bases; nucleotides not matched to a gene: 9. The CDR3 is 17 residues long.

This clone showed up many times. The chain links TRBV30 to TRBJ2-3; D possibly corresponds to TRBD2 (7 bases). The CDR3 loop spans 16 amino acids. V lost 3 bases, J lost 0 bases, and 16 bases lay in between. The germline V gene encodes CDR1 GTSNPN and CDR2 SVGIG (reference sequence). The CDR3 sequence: CAWRRGGILSTDTQYF. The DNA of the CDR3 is TGTGCCTGGAGAAGGGGGGGGATACTTAGCACAGATACGCAGTATTTT.

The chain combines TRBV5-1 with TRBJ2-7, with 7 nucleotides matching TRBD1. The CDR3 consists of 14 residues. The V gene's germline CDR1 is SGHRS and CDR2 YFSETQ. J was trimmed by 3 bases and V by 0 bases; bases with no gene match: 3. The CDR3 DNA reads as TGCGCCAGCAGCTTGGGGGACAGCCGCTACGAGCAGTACTTC. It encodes CASSLGDSRYEQYF.

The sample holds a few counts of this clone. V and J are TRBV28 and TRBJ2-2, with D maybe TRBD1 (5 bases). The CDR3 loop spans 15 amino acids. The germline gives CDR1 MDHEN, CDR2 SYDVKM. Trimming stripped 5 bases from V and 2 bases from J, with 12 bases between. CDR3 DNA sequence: TGTGCCAGCAGTACCGCAGGGATAAACACCGGGGAGCTGTTTTTT. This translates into CASSTAGINTGELFF. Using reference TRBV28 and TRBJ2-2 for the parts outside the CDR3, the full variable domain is DVKVTQSSRYLVKRTGEKVFLECVQDMDHENMFWYRQDPGLGLRLIYFSYDVKMKEKGDIPEGYSVSREKKERFSLILESASTNQTSMYLCASSTAGINTGELFFGEGSRLTVL.

Written as DNA, the CDR3 is TGTGCCAGCAGGTCCGGGACCGGGAGGACTGAAGCTTTCTTT. It yields the protein CASRSGTGRTEAFF. This chain connects TRBV6-5 to TRBJ1-1; TRBD1 is a possible D gene (5 bases). V gave up 6 bases and J gave up 5 bases, with 16 bases separating them. This CDR3 has 14 amino acids. Germline V gene lookup returns CDR1 MNHEY and CDR2 SVGAGI.

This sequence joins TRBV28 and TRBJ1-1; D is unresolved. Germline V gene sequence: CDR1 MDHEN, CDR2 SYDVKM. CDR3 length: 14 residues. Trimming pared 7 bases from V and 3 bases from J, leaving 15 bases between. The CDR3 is CASTLLGEYTEAFF. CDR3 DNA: TGTGCCAGCACCCTTCTCGGGGAATACACTGAAGCTTTCTTT. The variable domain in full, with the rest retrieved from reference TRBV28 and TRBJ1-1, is DVKVTQSSRYLVKRTGEKVFLECVQDMDHENMFWYRQDPGLGLRLIYFSYDVKMKEKGDIPEGYSVSREKKERFSLILESASTNQTSMYLCASTLLGEYTEAFFGQGTRLTVV.

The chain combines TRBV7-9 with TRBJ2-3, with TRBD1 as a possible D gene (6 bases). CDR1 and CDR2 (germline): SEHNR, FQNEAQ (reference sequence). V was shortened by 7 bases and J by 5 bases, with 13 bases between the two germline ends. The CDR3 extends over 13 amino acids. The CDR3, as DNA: TGTGCCAGCACCCTAACAGGGTTAGATACGCAGTATTTT. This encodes CASTLTGLDTQYF. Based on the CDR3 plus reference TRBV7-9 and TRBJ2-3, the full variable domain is DTGVSQNPRHKITKRGQNVTFRCDPISEHNRLYWYRQTLGQGPEFLTYFQNEAQLEKSRLLSDRFSAERPKGSFSTLEIQRTEQGDSAMYLCASTLTGLDTQYFGPGTRLTVL.

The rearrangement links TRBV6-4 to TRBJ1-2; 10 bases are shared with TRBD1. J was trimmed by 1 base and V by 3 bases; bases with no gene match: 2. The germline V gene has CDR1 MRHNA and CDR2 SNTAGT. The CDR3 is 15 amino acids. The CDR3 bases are TGTGCCAGCAGTGAAGGGACAGGGGTTAACTATGGCTACACCTTC. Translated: CASSEGTGVNYGYTF.